This T cell receptor (beta chain) was retrieved from a study of T-cell memory formation after mild COVID-19. Libraries for TCRalpha and TCRbeta carried sample barcodes and unique molecular identifiers via 5'RACE. TCRdb reprocessed the 5' RACE reads with MiXCR, giving one entry per CDR3 protein. This sample yields around 250,000 distinct CDR3 sequences, of which about 17% are seen a single time; roughly 23% belongs to the top ten. In the case of this clonotype: The antigen remains unidentified.

Germline CDR1 reads SGHNT; CDR2 reads YENEEA. Trimming took off 5 bases at V and 7 bases at J, with 12 bases between the two ends. The CDR3 runs to 14 residues. Study-wide points: Pre-infection memory already had some responding clones, implying cross-reactive memory joined. Researchers could not confirm that second-wave clones peaking on day 37 targeted SARS-CoV-2. Mainly CM and EM harbored the contracting CD4+ clones; mainly EMRA harbored the CD8+ ones.

The sequenced sample was PBMCs or a T cell subset sorted from them (not recorded which). This chain connects TRBV11-3 to TRBJ1-6; D ambiguous. This TCR was sampled from a man aged 18 to 29 who had mild COVID-19 (a few samples of this study predate the infection). Cell type and time point are not known. CDR3 bases: TGTGCCAGCAGCCCAGGCTTGATGAATTCACCCCTCCACTTT. Its protein is CASSPGLMNSPLHF.